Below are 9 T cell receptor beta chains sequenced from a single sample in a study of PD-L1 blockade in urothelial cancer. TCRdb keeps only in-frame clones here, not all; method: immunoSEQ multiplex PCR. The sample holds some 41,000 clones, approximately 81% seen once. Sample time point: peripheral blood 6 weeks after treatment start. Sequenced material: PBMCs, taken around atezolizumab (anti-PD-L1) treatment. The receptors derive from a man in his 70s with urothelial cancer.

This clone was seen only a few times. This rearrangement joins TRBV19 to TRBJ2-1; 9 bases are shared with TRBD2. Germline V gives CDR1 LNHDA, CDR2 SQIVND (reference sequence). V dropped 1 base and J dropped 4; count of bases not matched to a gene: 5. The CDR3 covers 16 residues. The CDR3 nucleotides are TGTGCCAGTAGTATAGTAGCGGGAGCGGGATACAATGAGCAGTTCTTC. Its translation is CASSIVAGAGYNEQFF.

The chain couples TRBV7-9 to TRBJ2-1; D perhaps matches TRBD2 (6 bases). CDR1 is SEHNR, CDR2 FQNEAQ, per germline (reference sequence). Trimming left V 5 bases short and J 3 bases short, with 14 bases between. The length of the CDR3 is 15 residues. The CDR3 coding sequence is TGTGCCAGCAGCCCCCCCCGGGAGAACTACAATGAGCAGTTCTTC. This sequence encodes CASSPPRENYNEQFF.

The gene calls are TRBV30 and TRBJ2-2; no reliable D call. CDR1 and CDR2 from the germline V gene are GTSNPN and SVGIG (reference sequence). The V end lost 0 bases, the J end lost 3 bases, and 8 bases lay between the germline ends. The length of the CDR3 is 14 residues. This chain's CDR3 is CAWSVVVDTGELFF. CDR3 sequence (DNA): TGTGCCTGGAGTGTTGTGGTAGACACCGGGGAGCTGTTTTTT.

The CDR3 DNA sequence: TGTGCCAGCAGCTTAAGTGACAGGGTGAACACTGAAGCTTTCTTT. It encodes CASSLSDRVNTEAFF. The genes are TRBV7-9 and TRBJ1-1, with 7 nucleotides matching TRBD1. This CDR3 contains 15 residues. Per germline, CDR1 SEHNR and CDR2 FQNEAQ (reference sequence). Unmatched junction bases numbered 3, after V lost 2 bases and J lost 0 bases.

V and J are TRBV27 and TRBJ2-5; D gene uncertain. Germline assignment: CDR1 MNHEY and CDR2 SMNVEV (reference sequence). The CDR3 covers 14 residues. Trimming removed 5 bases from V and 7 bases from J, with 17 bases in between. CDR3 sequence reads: CASSPHPLGPTQYF. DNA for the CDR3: TGTGCCAGCAGTCCACACCCCCTTGGCCCGACCCAGTACTTC.

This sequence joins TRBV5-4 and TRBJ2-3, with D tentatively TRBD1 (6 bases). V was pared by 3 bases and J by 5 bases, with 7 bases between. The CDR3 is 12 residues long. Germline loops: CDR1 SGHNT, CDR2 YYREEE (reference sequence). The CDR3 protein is CASSSRGDTQYF. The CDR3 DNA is TGTGCCAGCAGCTCCAGGGGAGATACGCAGTATTTT.

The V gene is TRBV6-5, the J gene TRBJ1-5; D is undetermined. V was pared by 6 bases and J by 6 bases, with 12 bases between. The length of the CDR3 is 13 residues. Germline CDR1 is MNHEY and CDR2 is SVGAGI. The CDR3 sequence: CASSNVNGQPQHF. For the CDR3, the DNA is TGTGCCAGCAGCAACGTTAACGGTCAGCCCCAGCATTTT.

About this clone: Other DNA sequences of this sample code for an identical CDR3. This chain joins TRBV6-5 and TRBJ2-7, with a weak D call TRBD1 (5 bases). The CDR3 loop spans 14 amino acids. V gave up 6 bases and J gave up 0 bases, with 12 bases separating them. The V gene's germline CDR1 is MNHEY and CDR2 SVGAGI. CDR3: CASSRTSTSYEQYF. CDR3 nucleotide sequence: TGTGCCAGCAGCAGGACATCGACCTCCTACGAGCAGTACTTC.

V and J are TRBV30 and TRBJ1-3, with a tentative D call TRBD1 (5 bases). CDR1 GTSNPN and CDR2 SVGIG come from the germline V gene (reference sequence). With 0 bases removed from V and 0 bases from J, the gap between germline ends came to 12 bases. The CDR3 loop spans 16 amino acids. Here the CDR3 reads CAWSVRGAVSGNTIYF. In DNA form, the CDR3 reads TGTGCCTGGAGTGTACGTGGGGCAGTCTCTGGAAACACCATATATTTT.